This record covers a single T cell receptor beta chain. The antigen is unknown. This CDR3 contains 18 residues. From germline, CDR1 is SGHVS and CDR2 FQNEAQ. V was clipped by 5 bases and J by 0 bases; unmatched bases: 15. Cultured cells yielded isolated CD4+ T cells after nine to ten days. On day 3 and again on day 7, half the medium was replaced with IL-2 medium. This entry comes from a study of vaccination effects on CD4 cells after COVID-19. Across the whole study: Each participant received a vaccine that was either BNT162b2 or mRNA-1273, given as two doses.

Study-level results: Just 1 of 255 vaccine-induced clones in healthy recipients was cross-reactive. Late in the post-vaccination period, infection-induced and vaccine-induced clones underwent marked clonal contraction.

Sequencing was performed with immunoSEQ multiplex PCR; in TCRdb, only in-frame clones are kept and a portion is missing. The sample carries around 30,000 clones, less than 75% recorded once. V gene TRBV7-8 combines with J gene TRBJ2-7, with 8 bases matching TRBD2. This specimen consisted of CD4+ T cells from PBMCs cultured without peptide, obtained before COVID-19 vaccination. This sequence was found in a human donor who received a COVID-19 vaccine. CDR3 in DNA: TGTGCCAGCAGCCTAGTGAGAGGCGGGAGGACCCGCTCCTACGAGCAGTACTTC. Translated, it gives CASSLVRGGRTRSYEQYF.